The 9 T cell receptor beta chains given below trace back to one sample, sequenced in a study of identical twins' blood T cells. MiXCR, run by TCRdb on the 5' RACE reads, gives a single entry per CDR3 protein. The sample includes around 380,000 distinct CDR3 sequences, 28% of them seen just once. The material sequenced was PBMCs. These receptors were obtained from a woman aged 18-50 years in good health.

J is TRBJ1-5 and V is TRBV7-8; D remains ambiguous. The CDR3 is 16 residues long. With 1 base removed from V and 3 bases from J, the gap between germline ends came to 13 bases. The germline CDR1 and CDR2 sequences are SGHVS and FQNEAQ. DNA of the CDR3: TGTGCCAGCAGCTTAGGCATAGTGGGATCCAATCAGCCCCAGCATTTT. Translated, it gives CASSLGIVGSNQPQHF. Full variable domain (outside the CDR3, taken from reference TRBV7-8 and TRBJ1-5): GAGVSQSPRYKVAKRGQDVALRCDPISGHVSLFWYQQALGQGPEFLTYFQNEAQLDKSGLPSDRFFAERPEGSVSTLKIQRTQQEDSAVYLCASSLGIVGSNQPQHFGDGTRLSIL.

As concerns this clonotype: A read error may account for a junction end that differs from germline. The chain has TRBV6-2 or TRBV6-3 and TRBJ1-3; possible D gene TRBD1, 6 bases. The CDR3 has 15 amino acids. CDR1 MNHEY and CDR2 SVGEGT come from the germline V gene. CDR3 loop: CANSPDSFSGNTIYF. The DNA of the CDR3 is TGTGCCAACAGTCCGGACAGTTTCTCTGGAAACACCATATATTTT.

This clonotype was seen many times. This chain uses TRBV6-5 with TRBJ2-1; D possibly matches TRBD1 or TRBD2 (5 bases each). The CDR3 contains 13 residues. Trimming pared 2 bases from V and 4 bases from J, leaving 6 bases between. CDR1 is MNHEY and CDR2 is SVGAGI in the germline V gene. The CDR3 region is CASSYGGYNEQFF. The CDR3, as DNA: TGTGCCAGCAGTTACGGGGGTTACAATGAGCAGTTCTTC.

CDR3 residues: CASSKGQGIAEAFF. DNA for the CDR3: TGTGCCAGTAGTAAGGGACAGGGTATCGCTGAAGCTTTCTTT. The chain combines TRBV19 with TRBJ1-1; 9 positions agree with TRBD1. V gave up 4 bases and J gave up 6 bases; unmatched junction bases: 6. Germline assignment: CDR1 LNHDA and CDR2 SQIVND (reference sequence). CDR3 length: 14 residues.

This clonotype was found many times. V gene TRBV6-2 or TRBV6-3 combines with J gene TRBJ1-1; D may be TRBD1 (5 bases). Germline values: CDR1 MNHEY, CDR2 SVGEGT. There are 14 residues in the CDR3. Trimming left V 5 bases short and J 1 base short, with 11 bases between. For the CDR3, the DNA is TGTGCCAGCAGTCTGACAGCGGCGAACACTGAAGCTTTCTTT. It translates to CASSLTAANTEAFF.

There are a few counts of this clonotype. The chain links TRBV20-1 to TRBJ2-4; the D is unclear. Germline V CDR1 and CDR2: DFQATT, SNEGSKA (reference sequence). V was cut by 0 bases and J by 1 base, with 13 bases left in between. The CDR3 runs to 16 residues. CDR3 DNA: TGCAGTGCTAGAGAATCCAGACGAATGGCCAAAAACATTCAGTACTTC. Its translation: CSARESRRMAKNIQYF.

The gene calls are TRBV25-1 and TRBJ2-2; TRBD2 agrees at 8 bases. The CDR3 extends over 15 amino acids. Germline V gene data show CDR1 as MGHDK and CDR2 as SYGVNS. The J segment lost 7 bases and the V segment lost 5 bases, leaving 9 bases of the junction unmatched. In DNA form, the CDR3 reads TGTGCCAGCAGTTCCCGGACTAGCCAGGTCGGGGAGCTGTTTTTT. Translating it yields CASSSRTSQVGELFF.

This clonotype has at least ten counts. The chain joins TRBV6-2 or TRBV6-3 to TRBJ1-5; 7 positions match TRBD1. Per the germline V gene, CDR1 is MNHEY and CDR2 is SVGEGT. The V gene end was trimmed by 5 bases and the J gene end by 2 bases; junction bases not matched to a gene: 0. The CDR3 contains 13 residues. CDR3 DNA: TGTGCCAGCAGTGACAGGGGCAATCAGCCCCAGCATTTT. Translation: CASSDRGNQPQHF.

This clonotype was observed at least ten times. This rearrangement joins TRBV6-5 to TRBJ2-2; 9 nucleotides match TRBD2. The CDR3 has 15 amino acids. V trimming: 2 bases; J trimming: 6 bases; junction bases outside the gene matches: 4. Germline assignment: CDR1 MNHEY and CDR2 SVGAGI. The CDR3 DNA reads as TGTGCCAGCAGTTACGGTAGCGGGAGCTCCGGGGAGCTGTTTTTT. Its translation is CASSYGSGSSGELFF.